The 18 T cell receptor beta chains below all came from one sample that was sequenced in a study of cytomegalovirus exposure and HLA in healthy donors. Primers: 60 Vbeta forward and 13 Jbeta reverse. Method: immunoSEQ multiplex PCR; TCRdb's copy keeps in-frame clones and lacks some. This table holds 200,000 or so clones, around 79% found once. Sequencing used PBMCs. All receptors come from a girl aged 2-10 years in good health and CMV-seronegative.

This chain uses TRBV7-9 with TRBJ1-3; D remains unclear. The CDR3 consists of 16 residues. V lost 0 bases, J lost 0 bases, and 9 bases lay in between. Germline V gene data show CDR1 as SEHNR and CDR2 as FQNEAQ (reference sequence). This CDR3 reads CASSLAIGRSGNTIYF. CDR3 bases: TGTGCCAGCAGCTTAGCGATTGGCCGCTCTGGAAACACCATATATTTT.

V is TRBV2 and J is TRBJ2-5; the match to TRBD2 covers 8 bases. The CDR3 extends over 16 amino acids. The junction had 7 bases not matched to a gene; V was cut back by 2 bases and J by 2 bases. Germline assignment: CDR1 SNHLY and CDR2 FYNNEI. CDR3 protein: CASSESRGGLQETQYF. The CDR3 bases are TGTGCCAGCAGTGAAAGTCGGGGGGGACTTCAAGAGACCCAGTACTTC.

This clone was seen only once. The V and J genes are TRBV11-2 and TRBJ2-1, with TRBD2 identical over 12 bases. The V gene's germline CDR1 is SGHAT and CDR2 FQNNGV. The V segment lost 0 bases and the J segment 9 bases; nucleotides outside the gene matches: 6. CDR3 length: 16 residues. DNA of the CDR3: TGTGCCAGCAGCTTAGATCGACTAGCGGGAGTTGGTGAGCAGTTCTTC. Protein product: CASSLDRLAGVGEQFF.

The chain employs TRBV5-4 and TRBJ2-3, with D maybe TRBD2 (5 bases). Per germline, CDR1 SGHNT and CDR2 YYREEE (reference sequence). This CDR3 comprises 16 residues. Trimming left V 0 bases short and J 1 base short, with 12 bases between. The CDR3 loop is CASSLGSGFGTDTQYF. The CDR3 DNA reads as TGTGCCAGCAGCTTGGGTTCGGGATTCGGCACAGATACGCAGTATTTT.

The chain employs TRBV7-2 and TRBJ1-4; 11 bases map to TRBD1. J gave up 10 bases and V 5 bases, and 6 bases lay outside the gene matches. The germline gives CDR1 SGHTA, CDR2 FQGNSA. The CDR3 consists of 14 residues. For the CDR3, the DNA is TGTGCCAGCAGCCAACCCGGGACAGGGGGAAAACTGTTTTTT. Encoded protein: CASSQPGTGGKLFF. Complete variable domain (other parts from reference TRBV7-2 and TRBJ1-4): GAGVSQSPSNKVTEKGKDVELRCDPISGHTALYWYRQSLGQGLEFLIYFQGNSAPDKSGLPSDRFSAERTGGSVSTLTIQRTQQEDSAVYLCASSQPGTGGKLFFGSGTQLSVL.

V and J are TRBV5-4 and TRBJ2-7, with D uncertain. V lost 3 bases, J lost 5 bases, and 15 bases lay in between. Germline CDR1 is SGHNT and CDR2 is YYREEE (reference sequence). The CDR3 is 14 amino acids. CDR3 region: CASSSSLFSDEQYF. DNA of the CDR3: TGTGCCAGCAGCTCATCCCTCTTCAGCGACGAGCAGTACTTC.

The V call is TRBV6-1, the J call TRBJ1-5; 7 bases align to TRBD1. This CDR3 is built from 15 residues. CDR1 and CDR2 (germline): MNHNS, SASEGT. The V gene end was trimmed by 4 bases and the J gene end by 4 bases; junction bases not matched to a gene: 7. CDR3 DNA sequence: TGTGCCAGCAGTGGGGGGACAGCTCAGAATCAGCCCCAGCATTTT. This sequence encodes CASSGGTAQNQPQHF.

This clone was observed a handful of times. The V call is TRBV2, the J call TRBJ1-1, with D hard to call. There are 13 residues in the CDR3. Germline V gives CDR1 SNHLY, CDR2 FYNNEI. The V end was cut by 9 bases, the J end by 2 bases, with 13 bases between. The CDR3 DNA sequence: TGTGCCAGTTTAGACTGGACTAACACTGAAGCTTTCTTT. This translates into CASLDWTNTEAFF.

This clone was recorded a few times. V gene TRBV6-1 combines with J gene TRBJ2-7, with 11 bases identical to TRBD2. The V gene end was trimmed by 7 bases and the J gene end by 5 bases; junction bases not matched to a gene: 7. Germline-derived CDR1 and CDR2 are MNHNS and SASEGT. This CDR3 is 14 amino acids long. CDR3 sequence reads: CASKRLAGKDEQYF. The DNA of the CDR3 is TGTGCCAGCAAACGACTAGCGGGGAAAGACGAGCAGTACTTC.

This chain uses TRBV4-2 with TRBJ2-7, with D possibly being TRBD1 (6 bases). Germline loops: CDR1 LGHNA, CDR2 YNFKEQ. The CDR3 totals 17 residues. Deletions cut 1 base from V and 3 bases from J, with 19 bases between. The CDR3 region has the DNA TGTGCCAGCAGCCAAGGGCTTCAAGGGGACACCCACTACGAGCAGTACTTC. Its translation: CASSQGLQGDTHYEQYF.

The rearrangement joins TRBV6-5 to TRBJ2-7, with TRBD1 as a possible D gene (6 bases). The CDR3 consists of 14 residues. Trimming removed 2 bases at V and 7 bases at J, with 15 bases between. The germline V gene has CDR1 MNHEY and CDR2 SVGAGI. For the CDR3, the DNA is TGTGCCAGCAGTTACGACAGGCTACCGAGGGAGCAGTACTTC. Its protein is CASSYDRLPREQYF.

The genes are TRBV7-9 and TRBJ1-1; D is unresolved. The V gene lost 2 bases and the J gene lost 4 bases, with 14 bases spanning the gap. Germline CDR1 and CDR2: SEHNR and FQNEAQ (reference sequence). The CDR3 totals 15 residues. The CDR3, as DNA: TGTGCCAGCAGCTTATCCGGGGAAGGAGGCACTGAAGCTTTCTTT. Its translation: CASSLSGEGGTEAFF.

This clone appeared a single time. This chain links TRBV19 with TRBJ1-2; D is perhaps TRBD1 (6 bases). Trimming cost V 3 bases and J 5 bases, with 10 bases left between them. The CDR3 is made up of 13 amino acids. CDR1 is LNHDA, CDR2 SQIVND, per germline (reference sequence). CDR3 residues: CASSMGQPYGYTF. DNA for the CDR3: TGTGCCAGTAGTATGGGACAACCTTATGGCTACACCTTC.

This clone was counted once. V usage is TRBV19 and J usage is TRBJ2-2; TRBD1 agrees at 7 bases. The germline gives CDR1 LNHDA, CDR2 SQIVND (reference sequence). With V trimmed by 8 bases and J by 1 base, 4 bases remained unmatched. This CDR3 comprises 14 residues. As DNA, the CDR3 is TGTGCCAGTCTGACAGGGTGGAACACCGGGGAGCTGTTTTTT. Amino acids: CASLTGWNTGELFF. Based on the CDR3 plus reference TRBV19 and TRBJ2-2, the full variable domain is DGGITQSPKYLFRKEGQNVTLSCEQNLNHDAMYWYRQDPGQGLRLIYYSQIVNDFQKGDIAEGYSVSREKKESFPLTVTSAQKNPTAFYLCASLTGWNTGELFFGEGSRLTVL.

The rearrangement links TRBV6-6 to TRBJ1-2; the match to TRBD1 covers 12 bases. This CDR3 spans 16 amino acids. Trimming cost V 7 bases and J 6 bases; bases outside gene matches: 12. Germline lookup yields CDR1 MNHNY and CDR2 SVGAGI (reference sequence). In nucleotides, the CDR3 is TGTGCCAGCACCCTAAACCGGGACAGGGGGCGGGATGGCTACACCTTC. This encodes CASTLNRDRGRDGYTF.

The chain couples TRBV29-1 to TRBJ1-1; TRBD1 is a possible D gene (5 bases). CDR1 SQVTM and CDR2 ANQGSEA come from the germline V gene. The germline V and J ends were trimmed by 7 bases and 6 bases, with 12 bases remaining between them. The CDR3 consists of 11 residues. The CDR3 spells CSAPGGSEAFF. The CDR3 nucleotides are TGCAGCGCACCGGGGGGATCTGAAGCTTTCTTT.

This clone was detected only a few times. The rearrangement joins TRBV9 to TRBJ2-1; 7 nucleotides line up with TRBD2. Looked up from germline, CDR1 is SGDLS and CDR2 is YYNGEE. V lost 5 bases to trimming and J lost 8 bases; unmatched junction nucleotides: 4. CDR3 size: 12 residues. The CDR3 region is CASRSSGDEQFF. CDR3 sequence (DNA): TGTGCCAGCAGATCTAGCGGAGATGAGCAGTTCTTC.

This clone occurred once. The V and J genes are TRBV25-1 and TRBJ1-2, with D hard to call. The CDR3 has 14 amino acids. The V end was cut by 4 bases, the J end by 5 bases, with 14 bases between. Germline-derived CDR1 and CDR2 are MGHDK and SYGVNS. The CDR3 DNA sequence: TGTGCCAGCAGTGGCGCGGGAAATCTATATGGCTACACCTTC. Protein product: CASSGAGNLYGYTF.